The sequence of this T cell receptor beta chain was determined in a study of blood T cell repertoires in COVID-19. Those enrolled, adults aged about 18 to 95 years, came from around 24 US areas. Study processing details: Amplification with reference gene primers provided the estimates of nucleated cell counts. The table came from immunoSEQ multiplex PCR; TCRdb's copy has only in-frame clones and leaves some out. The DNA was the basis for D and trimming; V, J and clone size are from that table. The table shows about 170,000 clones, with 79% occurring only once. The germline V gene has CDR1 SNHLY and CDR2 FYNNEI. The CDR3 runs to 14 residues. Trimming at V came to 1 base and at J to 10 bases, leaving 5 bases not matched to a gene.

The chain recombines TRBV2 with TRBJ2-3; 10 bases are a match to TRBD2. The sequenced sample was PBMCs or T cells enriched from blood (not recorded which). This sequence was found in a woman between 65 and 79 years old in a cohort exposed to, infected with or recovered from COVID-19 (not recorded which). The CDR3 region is CASSEELAGVAQYF. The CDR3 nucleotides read TGTGCCAGCAGTGAAGAGCTAGCGGGAGTCGCGCAGTATTTT.